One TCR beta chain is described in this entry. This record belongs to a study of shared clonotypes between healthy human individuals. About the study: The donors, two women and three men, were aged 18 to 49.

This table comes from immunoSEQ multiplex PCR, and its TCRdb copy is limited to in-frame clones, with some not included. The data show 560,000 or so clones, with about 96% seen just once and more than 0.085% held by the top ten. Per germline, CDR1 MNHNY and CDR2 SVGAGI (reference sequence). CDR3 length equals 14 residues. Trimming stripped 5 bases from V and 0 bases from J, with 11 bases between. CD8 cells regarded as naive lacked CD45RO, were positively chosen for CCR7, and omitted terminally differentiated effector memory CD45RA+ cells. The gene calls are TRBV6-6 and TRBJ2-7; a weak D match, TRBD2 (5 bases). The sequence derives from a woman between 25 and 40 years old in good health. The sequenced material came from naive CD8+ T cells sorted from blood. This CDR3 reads CASSHSVSSYEQYF. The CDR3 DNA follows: TGTGCCAGCAGTCATAGCGTTAGCTCCTACGAGCAGTACTTC.